Sequencing of this T cell receptor (beta chain) was carried out in a study of Ad26.COV2.S vaccination and SARS-CoV-2 variants. About the research overall: In the COV1001 trial, the donor was in the Ad26.COV2.S arm. Study conclusions and caveats: Across vaccine and placebo recipients, the breadth of non-spike TCRs was similar. Vaccine recipients had higher spike-specific TCR breadth than placebo recipients.

Treatment meaning: around 19 received Ad26.COV2.S at low or high dose, single or two shots; roughly 5 received placebo; per-sample allocation not given. Day 63 after the first vaccine or placebo injection was the time point for sampling. An Ad26 vector expressing Wuhan-strain SARS-CoV-2 spike constituted the vaccine. Details on this clone: Its specificity is not known.

Germline V CDR1 and CDR2: SGHRS, YFSETQ. Trimming cost V 4 bases and J 4 bases; bases outside gene matches: 6. This CDR3 has 15 residues. Clones were sequenced by immunoSEQ multiplex PCR, and TCRdb holds only the in-frame ones, with some missing. Of about 350,000 clones in the sample, about 85% were seen once. Sequences were derived from peripheral blood, sampled in a trial of Ad26.COV2.S vaccine versus placebo. The gene calls are TRBV5-1 and TRBJ2-7; 12 bases line up with TRBD1. The sequence derives from a person between 18 and 65 years old who received the Ad26.COV2.S COVID-19 vaccine or a placebo. The DNA for the CDR3 is TGCGCCAGCAGCCCGGGACAGGGGGCGCGGTACGAGCAGTACTTC. Its translation is CASSPGQGARYEQYF.